A selection of T cell receptor beta chains follows, all from one sample in a study of blood T cell repertoires in COVID-19. Measured with immunoSEQ multiplex PCR; TCRdb has only the in-frame clones, and not every one. The sample shows roughly 46,000 clones, 70% to 90% of them seen only once. The sequencing input was peripheral blood. Receptors were obtained from a man aged 45-65 years with active COVID-19. Each CDR3 is given with its conserved first and last residue. The D gene is left open where the match is weak. Clone size appears in some rows only: once, few, many, or a class for an expanded clone.

TRBJ2-1 | TRBD2 | TRBV28 | - | CASSLGLLAGTGEQFF | TGTGCCAGCAGTTTAGGCCTGTTAGCGGGAACAGGTGAGCAGTTCTTC
TRBJ1-2 | - | TRBV20-1 | once | CSAYPGYGYTF | TGCAGTGCCTATCCCGGCTATGGCTACACCTTC
TRBJ1-4 | - | TRBV4-1 | - | CASSQGLREKLFF | TGCGCCAGCAGCCAGGGGCTTCGGGAAAAACTGTTTTTT
TRBJ1-5 | - | TRBV5-6 | - | CASSLAGAGQPQHF | TGTGCCAGCAGCTTAGCGGGGGCAGGACAGCCCCAGCATTTT
TRBJ2-3 | TRBD1 | TRBV6-6 | - | CASSHRGTSTDTQYF | TGTGCCAGCAGTCACAGGGGTACTAGCACAGATACGCAGTATTTT
TRBJ2-3 | TRBD2 | TRBV18 | - | CATVLAGRTDTQYF | TGTGCCACCGTTCTAGCGGGCCGCACAGATACGCAGTATTTT
TRBJ2-7 | TRBD2 | TRBV5-4 | - | CASSGAGGSSYEQYF | TGTGCCAGCAGCGGGGCGGGGGGATCCTCCTACGAGCAGTACTTC
TRBJ2-3 | TRBD1 | TRBV18 | - | CASSLVPGQGRTDTQYF | TGTGCCAGCTCACTGGTCCCGGGACAGGGTCGCACAGATACGCAGTATTTT
TRBJ1-6 | - | TRBV11-3 | - | CASSTPRPGNSPLHF | TGTGCCAGCAGCACACCCCGTCCGGGGAATTCACCCCTCCACTTT
TRBJ2-3 | - | TRBV7-6 | - | CASSLVGPRDTQYF | TGTGCCAGCAGCTTAGTTGGGCCCAGAGATACGCAGTATTTT
TRBJ2-1 | - | TRBV14 | once | CASSIDRNNEQFF | TGTGCCAGCAGTATTGACAGGAACAATGAGCAGTTCTTC
TRBJ1-5 | - | TRBV29-1 | - | CSVVGSRGDQPQHF | TGCAGCGTCGTCGGGTCCAGGGGTGACCAGCCCCAGCATTTT
TRBJ1-1 | - | TRBV10-1 | few | CASSGGVEAFF | TGCGCCAGCAGTGGCGGGGTTGAAGCTTTCTTT
TRBJ1-1 | - | TRBV19 | once | CASSDRGTEAFF | TGTGCCAGTAGTGATAGGGGTACTGAAGCTTTCTTT
TRBJ2-3 | - | TRBV4-2 | - | CASSQVADTQYF | TGTGCCAGCAGCCAAGTAGCAGATACGCAGTATTTT
TRBJ2-1 | TRBD2 | TRBV7-9 | - | CASSFPGLAGNEQFF | TGTGCCAGCAGCTTTCCAGGACTAGCGGGTAATGAGCAGTTCTTC
TRBJ2-5 | TRBD1 | TRBV5-5 | - | CASIRVSGTGVETQYF | TGTGCCAGCATCCGAGTATCGGGGACAGGGGTAGAGACCCAGTACTTC
TRBJ1-1 | - | TRBV4-2 | - | CASSGGRRMNTEAFF | TGTGCCAGCAGTGGAGGGCGAAGGATGAACACTGAAGCTTTCTTT
TRBJ1-1 | TRBD1 | TRBV27 | - | CASSLADRGTEAFF | TGTGCCAGCAGTTTAGCCGACAGGGGTACTGAAGCTTTCTTT
TRBJ2-7 | - | TRBV4-2 | - | CASSQGRASYEQYF | TGTGCCAGCAGCCAAGGGCGGGCTTCCTACGAGCAGTACTTC
TRBJ2-4 | - | TRBV28 | - | CASTPLRRRGENIQYF | TGTGCCAGCACACCCCTGAGGCGCCGGGGAGAAAACATTCAGTACTTC
TRBJ2-5 | TRBD2 | TRBV6-1 | - | CASSELAGGQETQYF | TGTGCCAGCAGTGAACTAGCGGGAGGGCAAGAGACCCAGTACTTC
TRBJ2-3 | - | TRBV7-9 | once | CASRRTRTDTQYF | TGTGCCAGCAGACGAACTCGGACAGATACGCAGTATTTT
TRBJ2-1 | TRBD2 | TRBV7-6 | - | CASSLNPGLVFEQFF | TGTGCCAGCAGTTTGAACCCGGGACTAGTATTTGAGCAGTTCTTC
TRBJ2-3 | TRBD2 | TRBV7-2 | - | CASSLAGLAGLQQYF | TGTGCCAGCAGCTTAGCCGGACTAGCGGGGCTGCAGCAGTATTTT
TRBJ1-1 | - | TRBV19 | - | CASSIIGTRNTEAFF | TGTGCCAGTAGTATTATAGGGACAAGGAACACTGAAGCTTTCTTT
TRBJ2-1 | TRBD1 | TRBV24-1 | - | CATSDLGTGGQFF | TGTGCCACCAGTGATTTAGGGACAGGGGGGCAGTTCTTC
TRBJ1-2 | - | TRBV4-3 | - | CASSQEGRAGLRVRGYTF | TGCGCCAGCAGCCAAGAAGGTCGAGCAGGGCTCCGAGTACGGGGCTACACCTTC
TRBJ1-6 | TRBD1 | TRBV11-2 | - | CASSSRTGGGSPLHF | TGTGCCAGCAGCTCCCGGACAGGGGGGGGATCACCCCTCCACTTT
TRBJ2-7 | - | TRBV30 | - | CAWSWGGEEGYEQYF | TGTGCCTGGAGTTGGGGGGGCGAGGAGGGATACGAGCAGTACTTC
TRBJ2-1 | TRBD2 | TRBV6-5 | - | CAVSGGRKNEQFF | TGTGCCGTCTCGGGGGGGCGCAAGAATGAGCAGTTCTTC
TRBJ1-4 | - | TRBV19 | - | CASSRQINEKLFF | TGTGCCAGTAGCCGACAAATTAATGAAAAACTGTTTTTT
TRBJ2-1 | - | TRBV7-2 | - | CASSLVDVQFF | TGTGCCAGCAGCTTAGTAGATGTGCAGTTCTTC
TRBJ2-1 | - | TRBV6-4 | - | CASNIPPGLFYNEQFF | TGTGCCAGCAATATTCCACCGGGACTTTTCTACAATGAGCAGTTCTTC
TRBJ2-1 | TRBD1 | TRBV7-7 | - | CASSPESGTGTHEQFF | TGTGCCAGCAGCCCGGAGAGCGGGACAGGGACCCATGAGCAGTTCTTC
TRBJ2-7 | TRBD1 | TRBV18 | - | CASSLDRGQEQYF | TGTGCCAGCTCATTGGACAGGGGGCAAGAGCAGTACTTC
TRBJ1-1 | - | TRBV18 | - | CASSVEALLGTEAFF | TGTGCCAGCTCAGTCGAGGCCCTCCTCGGTACTGAAGCTTTCTTT
TRBJ2-3 | TRBD2 | TRBV9 | once | CASSVRTSGGAGSDTQYF | TGTGCCAGCAGCGTGAGGACTAGCGGGGGGGCCGGGTCAGATACGCAGTATTTT
TRBJ2-1 | TRBD2 | TRBV5-1 | medium-sized | CASSLSPLAGGRNEQFF | TGCGCCAGCAGCTTGAGCCCACTAGCGGGAGGGCGGAATGAGCAGTTCTTC
TRBJ2-3 | - | TRBV3-1/TRBV3-2 | - | CASSKTVADTQYF | TGTGCCAGCAGCAAAACAGTCGCAGATACGCAGTATTTT
TRBJ1-3 | - | TRBV5-1 | once | CASSKQQGISGNTIYF | TGCGCCAGCAGCAAGCAACAGGGTATCTCTGGAAACACCATATATTTT
TRBJ2-3 | TRBD2 | TRBV5-5 | - | CASSLLAGGDTQYF | TGTGCCAGCAGCCTCCTAGCGGGAGGGGATACGCAGTATTTT
TRBJ2-3 | TRBD1 | TRBV11-3 | - | CASSPRQGYPDTQYF | TGTGCCAGCAGCCCTAGACAGGGCTACCCAGATACGCAGTATTTT
TRBJ2-2 | TRBD1 | TRBV3-1/TRBV3-2 | - | CASRSGQGNTGELFF | TGTGCCAGCAGATCGGGACAGGGGAACACCGGGGAGCTGTTTTTT
TRBJ1-1 | TRBD1 | TRBV5-4 | - | CASSLPTGKAEAFF | TGTGCCAGCAGCTTGCCGACAGGGAAGGCTGAAGCTTTCTTT
TRBJ2-1 | - | TRBV5-1 | once | CATKRQGLLSGSDNEQFF | TGCGCCACCAAAAGACAGGGGTTACTTAGCGGGAGCGACAATGAGCAGTTCTTC
TRBJ1-1 | - | TRBV3-1/TRBV3-2 | - | CASSHDLRGTEAFF | TGTGCCAGCAGCCATGACCTACGAGGAACTGAAGCTTTCTTT